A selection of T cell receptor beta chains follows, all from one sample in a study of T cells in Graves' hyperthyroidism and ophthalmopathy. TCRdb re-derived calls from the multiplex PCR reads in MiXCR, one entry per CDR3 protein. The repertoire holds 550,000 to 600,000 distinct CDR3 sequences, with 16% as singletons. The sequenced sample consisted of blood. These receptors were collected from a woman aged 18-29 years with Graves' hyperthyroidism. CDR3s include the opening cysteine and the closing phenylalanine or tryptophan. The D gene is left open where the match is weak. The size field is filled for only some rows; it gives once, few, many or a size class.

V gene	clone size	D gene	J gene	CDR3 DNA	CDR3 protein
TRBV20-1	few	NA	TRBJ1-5	TGCAGTGCTAGAGATAGGAGGGGGGATCAGCCCCAGCATTTT	CSARDRRGDQPQHF
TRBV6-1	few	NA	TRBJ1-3	TGTGCCAGCAGTCTGGGGGTCTCGACCTCTGGAAACACCATATATTTT	CASSLGVSTSGNTIYF
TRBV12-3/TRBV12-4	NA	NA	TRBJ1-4	TGTGCCAGCAGGACAGACGGGCAAAGCGGAAAACTGTTTTTT	CASRTDGQSGKLFF
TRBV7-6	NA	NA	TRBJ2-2	TGTGCCAGCAGCTTAGTATCAGGGAAGTACACCGGGGAGCTGTTTTTT	CASSLVSGKYTGELFF
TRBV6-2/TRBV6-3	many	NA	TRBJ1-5	TGTGCCAGCAGTTACTCGGGACCAAATCAGCCCCAGCATTTT	CASSYSGPNQPQHF
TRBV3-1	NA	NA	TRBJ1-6	TGTGCCAGCACAGGGGCCCCGAATTCACCCCTCCACTTT	CASTGAPNSPLHF
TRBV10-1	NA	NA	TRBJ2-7	TGCGCCAGCAGTCCGGCGGACAGCTCCTACGAGCAGTACTTC	CASSPADSSYEQYF
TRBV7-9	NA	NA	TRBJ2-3	TGTGCCAGCAGCTTAAGGAGCTTAGACACAGATACGCAGTATTTT	CASSLRSLDTDTQYF
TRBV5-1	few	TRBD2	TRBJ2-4	TGCGCCAGCAGAGAGGGACTAGCGGGGATGTACATTCAGTACTTC	CASREGLAGMYIQYF
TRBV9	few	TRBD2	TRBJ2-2	TGTGCCAGCAGCGTAGAACTAGCGGGGGCCAGCACCGGGGAGCTGTTTTTT	CASSVELAGASTGELFF
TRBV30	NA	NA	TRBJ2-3	TGTGCCTGGAGTGCCCAAAGAGGGGCAGATACGCAGTATTTT	CAWSAQRGADTQYF
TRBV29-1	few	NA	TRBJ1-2	TGCAGCGTTGAAGATCCCAGGGGCCTCTATGGCTACACCTTC	CSVEDPRGLYGYTF
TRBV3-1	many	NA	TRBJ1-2	TGTGCCAGCAGCCAAGAAGGGGGAGGGTACTATGGCTACACCTTC	CASSQEGGGYYGYTF
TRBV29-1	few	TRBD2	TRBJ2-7	TGCAGCGTTGAATGGGGGACTAGCGGGAGAGGCGAGCAGTACTTC	CSVEWGTSGRGEQYF
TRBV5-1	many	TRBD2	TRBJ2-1	TGCGCCAGCAGGAGAGCTAGCGGTTTCTCCTACAATGAGCAGTTCTTC	CASRRASGFSYNEQFF
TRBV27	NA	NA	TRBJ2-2	TGTGCCAGCAGACCAGTCGGGTTCGGGGAGCTGTTTTTT	CASRPVGFGELFF
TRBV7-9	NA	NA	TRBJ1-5	TGTGCCAGCAGCCATAATGGGGTCGGCAATCAGCCCCAGCATTTT	CASSHNGVGNQPQHF
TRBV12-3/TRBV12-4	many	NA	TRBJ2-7	TGTGCCAGCAGTTTAGCAGTACGCTACGAGCAGTACTTC	CASSLAVRYEQYF
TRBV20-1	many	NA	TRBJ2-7	TGCAGTGCTAGAGGTCGTACCTACGAGCAGTACTTC	CSARGRTYEQYF
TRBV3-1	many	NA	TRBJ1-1	TGTGCCAGCAGTCGTGGACTCACTGAAGCTTTCTTT	CASSRGLTEAFF
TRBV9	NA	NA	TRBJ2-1	TGTGCCAGCAGCGTAGCGGGGAATGAGCAGTTCTTC	CASSVAGNEQFF
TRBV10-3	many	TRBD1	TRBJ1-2	TGTGCCATCACCTGGGACAGGGGAGACTATGGCTACACCTTC	CAITWDRGDYGYTF
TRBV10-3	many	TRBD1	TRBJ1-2	TGTGCCATCAGGAACCCGGGACAGGGTAGGGTCGGCTACACCTTC	CAIRNPGQGRVGYTF
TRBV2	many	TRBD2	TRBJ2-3	TGTGCCAGCACCAAAACGACAGCGGGGGAAACAGATACGCAGTATTTT	CASTKTTAGETDTQYF
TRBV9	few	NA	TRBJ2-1	TGTGCCAGCAGCGTAGTAGACCAGGGGAATGAGCAGTTCTTC	CASSVVDQGNEQFF
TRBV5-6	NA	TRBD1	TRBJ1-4	TGTGCCAGCAGCCATGTGACAGGGTTAGGTGGTGAAAAACTGTTTTTT	CASSHVTGLGGEKLFF
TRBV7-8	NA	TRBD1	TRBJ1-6	TGTGCCAGCAGCTTATTGGTTGCATGGTCAGGGGGTGTCTCACCCCTCCACTTT	CASSLLVAWSGGVSPLHF
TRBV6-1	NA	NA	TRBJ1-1	TGTGCCAGCAGTAATGGAGACACTGAAGCTTTCTTT	CASSNGDTEAFF
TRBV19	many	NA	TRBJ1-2	TGTGCCAGTAGTATCGCTCGGCAGGGTGTCTATGGCTACACCTTC	CASSIARQGVYGYTF
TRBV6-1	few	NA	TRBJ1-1	TGTGCCAGCAGGGCTTGGCGCGGGGTGCAGCCGGGCACTGAAGCTTTCTTT	CASRAWRGVQPGTEAFF
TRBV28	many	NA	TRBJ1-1	TGTGCCAGCAGTTTTTGGGAGGAACTGAACACTGAAGCTTTCTTT	CASSFWEELNTEAFF
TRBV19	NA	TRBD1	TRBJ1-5	TGTGCCAGTAGTCTACAGGGGCTGGGGCGTCAGCCCCAGCATTTT	CASSLQGLGRQPQHF
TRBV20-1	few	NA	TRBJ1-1	TGCAGTGCTAGAGATTTGACGGATGACACTGAAGCTTTCTTT	CSARDLTDDTEAFF
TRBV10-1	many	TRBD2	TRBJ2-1	TGCGCCAGCAGTGATAGCGGGGTCTACAATGAGCAGTTCTTC	CASSDSGVYNEQFF
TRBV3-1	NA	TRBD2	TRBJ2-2	TGTGCCAGCAGCCAAGATCTAACTAGCGCCGGGGAGCTGTTTTTT	CASSQDLTSAGELFF
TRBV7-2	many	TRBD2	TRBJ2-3	TGTGCCAGCAGCGGAGACCCGGGACTAGCGACAGATACGCAGTATTTT	CASSGDPGLATDTQYF
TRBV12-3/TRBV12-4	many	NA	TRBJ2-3	TGTGCCAGCAGCCCCCGTACAGGAGTAGCTAGCACAGATACGCAGTATTTT	CASSPRTGVASTDTQYF
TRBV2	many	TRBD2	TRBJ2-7	TGTGCCAGCAGTGTAGCTCGGACTAGCGGTTCCTACGAGCAGTACTTC	CASSVARTSGSYEQYF
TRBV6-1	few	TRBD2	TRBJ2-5	TGTGCCAGCAGTGTAGGGACTAGTTCTGCCCAAGAGACCCAGTACTTC	CASSVGTSSAQETQYF
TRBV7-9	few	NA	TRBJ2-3	TGTGCCAGCAGAGCCTGGGGCACAGATACGCAGTATTTT	CASRAWGTDTQYF
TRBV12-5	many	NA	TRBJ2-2	TGTGCTAGTGGTTTGGTATTGGGTTCCGCGGAGCTGTTTTTT	CASGLVLGSAELFF
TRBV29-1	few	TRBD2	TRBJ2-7	TGCAGCGTTACCAACTTAGCGGCTAGCGGTTCCTACGAGCAGTACTTC	CSVTNLAASGSYEQYF
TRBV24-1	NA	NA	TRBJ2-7	TGTGCCACCAGTGATCAGCCTCGGGGCTCCTACGAGCAGTACTTC	CATSDQPRGSYEQYF
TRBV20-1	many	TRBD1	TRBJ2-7	TGCAGTGCTAGAGATCGAGGGACAGGAGAAATCTACGAGCAGTACTTC	CSARDRGTGEIYEQYF
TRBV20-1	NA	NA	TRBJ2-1	TGCAGTGCTAGTGCCTACTCCTACAATGAGCAGTTCTTC	CSASAYSYNEQFF
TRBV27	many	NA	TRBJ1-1	TGTGCCAGCCGGGAGTGGACGGCGAACACTGAAGCTTTCTTT	CASREWTANTEAFF
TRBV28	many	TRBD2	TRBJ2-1	TGTGCCAGCAGCCCCCGGACTAGCGGCTCCTACAATGAGCAGTTCTTC	CASSPRTSGSYNEQFF
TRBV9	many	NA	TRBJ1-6	TGTGCCAGCAGTGTTGGAAGCTCCTATAATTCACCCCTCCACTTT	CASSVGSSYNSPLHF
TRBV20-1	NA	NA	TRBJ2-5	TGCAGTGCTAGCCGACAGATCGAGACCCAGTACTTC	CSASRQIETQYF
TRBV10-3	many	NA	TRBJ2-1	TGTGCCATCAGTGAGGGGCGGGATTACAATGAGCAGTTCTTC	CAISEGRDYNEQFF
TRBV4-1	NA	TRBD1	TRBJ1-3	TGCGCCAGCAGCCGAGAGCCCAGGGTGATCGGCAGGGGGCAAGGAAACACCATATATTTT	CASSREPRVIGRGQGNTIYF
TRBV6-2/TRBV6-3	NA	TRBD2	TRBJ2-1	TGTGCCAGCAGTGGACTAGCGGGGCCTTACAATGAGCAGTTCTTC	CASSGLAGPYNEQFF
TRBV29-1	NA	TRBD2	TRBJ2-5	TGCAGCGTTGAGGCGGGGGGGCGAGAGACCCAGTACTTC	CSVEAGGRETQYF
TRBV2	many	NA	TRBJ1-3	TGTGCCAGCAGTGAGGGCGCAACCTCTGGAAACACCATATATTTT	CASSEGATSGNTIYF
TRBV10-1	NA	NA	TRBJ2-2	TGCGCCAGCAGCGAAGGGCAGGGTAGGGAGCTGTTTTTT	CASSEGQGRELFF